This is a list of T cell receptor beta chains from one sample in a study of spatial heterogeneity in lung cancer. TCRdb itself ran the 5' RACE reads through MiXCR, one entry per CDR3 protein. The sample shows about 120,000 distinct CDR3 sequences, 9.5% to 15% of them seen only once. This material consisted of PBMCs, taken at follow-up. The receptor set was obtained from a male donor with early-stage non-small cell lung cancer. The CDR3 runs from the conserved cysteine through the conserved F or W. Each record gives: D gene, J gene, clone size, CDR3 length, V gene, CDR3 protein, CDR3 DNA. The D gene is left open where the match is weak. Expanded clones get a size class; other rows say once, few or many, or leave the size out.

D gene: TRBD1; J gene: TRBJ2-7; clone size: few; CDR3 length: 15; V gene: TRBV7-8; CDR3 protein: CASSWLRDSTYEQYF; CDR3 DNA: TGTGCCAGCAGCTGGCTCCGGGACAGTACCTACGAGCAGTACTTC
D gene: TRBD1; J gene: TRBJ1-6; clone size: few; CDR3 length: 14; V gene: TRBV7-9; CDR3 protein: CASSPGTGDSPLHF; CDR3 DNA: TGTGCCAGCAGCCCCGGGACAGGGGATTCACCCCTCCACTTT
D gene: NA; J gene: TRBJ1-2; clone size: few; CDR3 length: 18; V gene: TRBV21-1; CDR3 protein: CASSKSPLTAPARYGYTF; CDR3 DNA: TGTGCCAGCAGCAAAAGCCCCTTGACAGCTCCAGCCCGGTATGGCTACACCTTC
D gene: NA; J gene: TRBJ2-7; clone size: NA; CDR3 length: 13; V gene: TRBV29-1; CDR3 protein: CSVEEPGFYEQYF; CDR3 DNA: TGCAGCGTTGAAGAACCAGGATTTTACGAGCAGTACTTC
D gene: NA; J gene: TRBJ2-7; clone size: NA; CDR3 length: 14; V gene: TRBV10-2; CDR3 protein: CASSPAGRAYEQYF; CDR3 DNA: TGCGCCAGCAGCCCAGCCGGACGGGCCTACGAGCAGTACTTC
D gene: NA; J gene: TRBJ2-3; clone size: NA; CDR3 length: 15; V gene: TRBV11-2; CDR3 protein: CASSPTFYSTDTQYF; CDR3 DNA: TGTGCCAGCAGCCCTACCTTCTATAGCACAGATACGCAGTATTTT
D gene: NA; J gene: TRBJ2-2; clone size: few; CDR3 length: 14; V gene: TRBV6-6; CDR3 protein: CASSGTKVTGELFF; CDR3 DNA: TGTGCCAGCAGTGGGACCAAAGTAACCGGGGAGCTGTTTTTT
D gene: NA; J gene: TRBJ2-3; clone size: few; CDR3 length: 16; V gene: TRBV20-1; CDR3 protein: CSASSVIKGKTDTQYF; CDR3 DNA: TGCAGTGCCAGTTCCGTGATTAAGGGGAAGACAGATACGCAGTATTTT
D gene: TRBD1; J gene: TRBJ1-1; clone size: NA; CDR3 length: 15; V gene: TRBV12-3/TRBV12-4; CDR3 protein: CASRPGTGSFSEAFF; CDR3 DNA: TGTGCCAGCAGACCCGGGACAGGGTCGTTCTCTGAAGCTTTCTTT
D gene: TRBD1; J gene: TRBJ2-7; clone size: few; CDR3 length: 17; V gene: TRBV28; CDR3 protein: CASSSEDRGPFSYEQYF; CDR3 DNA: TGTGCCAGCAGTTCCGAGGACAGGGGGCCCTTCTCCTACGAGCAGTACTTC
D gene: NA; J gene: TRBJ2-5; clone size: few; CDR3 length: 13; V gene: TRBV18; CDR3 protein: CASSPGAGETQYF; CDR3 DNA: TGTGCCAGCTCACCGGGGGCAGGCGAGACCCAGTACTTC
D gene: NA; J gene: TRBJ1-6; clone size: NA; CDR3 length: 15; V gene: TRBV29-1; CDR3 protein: CSATEGGTYNSPLHF; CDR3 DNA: TGCAGCGCCACCGAGGGGGGAACCTATAATTCACCCCTCCACTTT
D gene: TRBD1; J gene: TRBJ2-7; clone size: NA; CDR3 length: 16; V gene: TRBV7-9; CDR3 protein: CASSLGGTGSSYEQYF; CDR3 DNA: TGTGCCAGCAGCTTAGGCGGGACAGGGAGCTCCTACGAGCAGTACTTC
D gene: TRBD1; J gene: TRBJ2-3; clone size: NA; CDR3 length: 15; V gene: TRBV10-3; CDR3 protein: CAISLDRGHTDTQYF; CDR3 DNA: TGTGCCATCAGCCTGGACAGGGGGCATACAGATACGCAGTATTTT
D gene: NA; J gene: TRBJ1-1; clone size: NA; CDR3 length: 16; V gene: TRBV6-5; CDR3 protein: CASSQRQYLGVTEAFF; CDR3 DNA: TGTGCCAGCAGCCAGAGACAGTACCTAGGAGTCACTGAAGCTTTCTTT
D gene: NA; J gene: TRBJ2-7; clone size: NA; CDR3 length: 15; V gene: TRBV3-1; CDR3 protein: CASSQVRQSSYEQYF; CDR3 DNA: TGTGCCAGCAGCCAAGTTCGACAGAGCTCCTACGAGCAGTACTTC
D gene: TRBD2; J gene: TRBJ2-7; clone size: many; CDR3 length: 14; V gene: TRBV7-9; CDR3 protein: CASSFSGGPYEQYF; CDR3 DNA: TGTGCCAGCAGCTTTAGCGGGGGCCCCTACGAGCAGTACTTC
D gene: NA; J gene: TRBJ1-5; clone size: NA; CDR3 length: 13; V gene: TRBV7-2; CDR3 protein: CASSTGMYQPQHF; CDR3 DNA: TGTGCCAGCAGCACCGGCATGTATCAGCCCCAGCATTTT
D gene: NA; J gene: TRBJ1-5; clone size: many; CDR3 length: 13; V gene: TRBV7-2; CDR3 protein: CASSRGGNQPQHF; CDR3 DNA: TGTGCCAGCAGCAGGGGAGGCAATCAGCCCCAGCATTTT
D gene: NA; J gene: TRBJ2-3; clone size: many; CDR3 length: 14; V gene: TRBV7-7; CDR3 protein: CASSLAHNTDTQYF; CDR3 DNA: TGTGCTAGCAGCTTAGCGCACAACACAGATACGCAGTATTTT
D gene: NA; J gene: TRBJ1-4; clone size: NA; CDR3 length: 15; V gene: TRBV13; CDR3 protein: CASRETFATNEKLFF; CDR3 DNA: TGTGCCAGCCGCGAGACATTTGCAACTAATGAAAAACTGTTTTTT
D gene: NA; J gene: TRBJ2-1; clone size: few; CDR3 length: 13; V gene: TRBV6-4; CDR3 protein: CASSEADTHEQFF; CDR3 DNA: TGTGCCAGCAGTGAGGCAGACACACATGAGCAGTTCTTC
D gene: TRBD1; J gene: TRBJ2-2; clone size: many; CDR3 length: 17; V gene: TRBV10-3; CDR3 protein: CAISEGQGARITGELFF; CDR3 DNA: TGTGCCATCAGTGAGGGACAGGGGGCGCGTATCACCGGGGAGCTGTTTTTT
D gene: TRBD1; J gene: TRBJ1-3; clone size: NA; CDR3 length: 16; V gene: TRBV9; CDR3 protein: CASGRGQDGSGNTIYF; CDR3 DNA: TGTGCCAGCGGGCGGGGACAGGATGGATCTGGAAACACCATATATTTT
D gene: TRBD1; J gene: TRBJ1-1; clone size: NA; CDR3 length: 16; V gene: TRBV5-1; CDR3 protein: CASSSLRGQQATEAFF; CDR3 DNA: TGCGCCAGCAGCTCCCTGCGGGGACAGCAGGCCACTGAAGCTTTCTTT
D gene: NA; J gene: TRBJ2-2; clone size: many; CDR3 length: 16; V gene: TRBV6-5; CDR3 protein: CASSYRRDVGTGELFF; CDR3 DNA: TGTGCCAGCAGTTACCGCCGGGACGTTGGCACCGGGGAGCTGTTTTTT
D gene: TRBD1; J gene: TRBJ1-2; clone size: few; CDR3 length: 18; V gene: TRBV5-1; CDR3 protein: CASSLEGAGGGPLYGYTF; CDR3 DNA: TGCGCCAGCAGCTTGGAAGGGGCAGGGGGCGGTCCCTTATATGGCTACACCTTC
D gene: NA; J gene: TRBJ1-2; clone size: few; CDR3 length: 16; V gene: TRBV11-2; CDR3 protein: CASSLGGRTIHNGYTF; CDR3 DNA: TGTGCCAGCAGCTTAGGGGGCAGAACGATCCACAATGGCTACACCTTC
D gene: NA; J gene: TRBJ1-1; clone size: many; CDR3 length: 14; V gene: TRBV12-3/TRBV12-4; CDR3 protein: CASSLRARNTEAFF; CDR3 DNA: TGTGCCAGCAGTTTACGGGCGAGGAACACTGAAGCTTTCTTT
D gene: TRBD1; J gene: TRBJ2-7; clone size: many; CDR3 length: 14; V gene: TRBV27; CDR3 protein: CASSDTTGFHEQYF; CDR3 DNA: TGTGCCAGCAGTGACACGACAGGGTTCCACGAGCAGTACTTC
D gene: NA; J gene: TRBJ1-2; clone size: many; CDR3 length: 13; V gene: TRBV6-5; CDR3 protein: CASSYSNPKGYTF; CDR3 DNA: TGTGCCAGCAGTTACTCGAACCCCAAAGGCTACACCTTC
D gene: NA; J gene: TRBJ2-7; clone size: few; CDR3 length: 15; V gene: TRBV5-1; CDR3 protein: CASSLIWGGTYEQYF; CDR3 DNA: TGCGCCAGCAGCTTGATCTGGGGAGGTACCTACGAGCAGTACTTC
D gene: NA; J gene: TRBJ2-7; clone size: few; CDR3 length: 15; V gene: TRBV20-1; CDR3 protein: CSARDHFYSSYEQYF; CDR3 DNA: TGCAGTGCTAGAGATCACTTCTATAGCTCCTACGAGCAGTACTTC
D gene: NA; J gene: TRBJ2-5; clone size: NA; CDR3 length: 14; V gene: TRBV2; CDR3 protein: CASSKWDFEETQYF; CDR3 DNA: TGTGCCAGCAGTAAGTGGGACTTTGAAGAGACCCAGTACTTC
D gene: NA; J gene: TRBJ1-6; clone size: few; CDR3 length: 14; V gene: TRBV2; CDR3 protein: CASKTAAYNSPLHF; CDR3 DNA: TGTGCCAGCAAGACTGCAGCCTATAATTCACCCCTCCACTTT
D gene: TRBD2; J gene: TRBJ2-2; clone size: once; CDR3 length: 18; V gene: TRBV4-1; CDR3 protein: CASSQPIRTSLNTGELIF; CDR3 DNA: TGCGCCAGCAGCCAACCCATCAGGACTAGCTTAAACACCGGGGAGCTGATTTTT
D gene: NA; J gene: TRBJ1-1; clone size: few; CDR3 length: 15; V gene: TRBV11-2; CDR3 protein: CASSNRERANTEAFF; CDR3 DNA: TGTGCCAGCAGCAACAGGGAGAGGGCGAACACTGAAGCTTTCTTT
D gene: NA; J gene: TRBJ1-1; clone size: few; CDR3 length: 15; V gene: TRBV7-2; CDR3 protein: CASNLNPGLLTEAFF; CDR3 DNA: TGTGCCAGCAACTTGAACCCAGGGTTGCTGACTGAAGCTTTCTTT
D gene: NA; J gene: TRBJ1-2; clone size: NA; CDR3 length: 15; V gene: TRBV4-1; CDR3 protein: CASSQDPTANYGYTF; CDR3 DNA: TGCGCCAGCAGCCAAGATCCGACAGCTAACTATGGCTACACCTTC
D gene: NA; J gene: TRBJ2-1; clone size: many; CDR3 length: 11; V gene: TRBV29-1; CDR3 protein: CSADSGHEQFF; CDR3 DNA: TGCAGCGCCGATAGCGGCCATGAGCAGTTCTTC
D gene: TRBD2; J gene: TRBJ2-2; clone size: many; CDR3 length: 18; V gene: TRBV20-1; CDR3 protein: CSAHALAGGPVRAGELFF; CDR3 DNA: TGCAGTGCTCACGCACTAGCGGGGGGGCCGGTACGCGCCGGGGAGCTGTTTTTT
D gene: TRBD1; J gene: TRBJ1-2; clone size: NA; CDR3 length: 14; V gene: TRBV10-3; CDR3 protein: CAISERQGADGYTF; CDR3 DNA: TGTGCCATCAGCGAAAGACAGGGGGCTGATGGCTACACCTTC
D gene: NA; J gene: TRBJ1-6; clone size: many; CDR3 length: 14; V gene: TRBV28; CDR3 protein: CASSFNNPQGWEDF; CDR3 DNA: TGTGCCAGCAGTTTTAATAACCCACAGGGTTGGGAAGACTTT
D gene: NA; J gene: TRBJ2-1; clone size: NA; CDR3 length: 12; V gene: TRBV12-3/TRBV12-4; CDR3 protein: CASSPPGAPRFF; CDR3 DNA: TGTGCCAGCAGTCCCCCCGGGGCTCCCAGGTTCTTC
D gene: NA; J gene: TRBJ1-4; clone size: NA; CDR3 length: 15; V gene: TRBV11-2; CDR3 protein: CASSLGLGSNEKLFF; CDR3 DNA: TGTGCCAGCAGCTTAGGGTTGGGATCTAATGAAAAACTGTTTTTT
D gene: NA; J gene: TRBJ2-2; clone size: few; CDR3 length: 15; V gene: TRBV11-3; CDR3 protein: CASSEDGSRGGELFF; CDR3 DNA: TGTGCCAGCAGCGAGGACGGGAGCCGGGGAGGGGAGCTGTTTTTT
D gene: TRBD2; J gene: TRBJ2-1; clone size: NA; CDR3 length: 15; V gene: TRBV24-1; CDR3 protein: CATSDRLTSGNEQFF; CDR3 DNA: TGTGCCACCAGTGACCGCCTGACTAGCGGCAATGAGCAGTTCTTC
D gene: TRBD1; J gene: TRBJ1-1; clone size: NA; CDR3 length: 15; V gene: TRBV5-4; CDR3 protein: CASSFGTGGSTEAFF; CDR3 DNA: TGTGCCAGCAGCTTTGGGACAGGGGGCTCCACTGAAGCTTTCTTT
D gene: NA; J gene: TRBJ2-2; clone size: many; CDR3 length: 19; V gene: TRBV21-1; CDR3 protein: CASSKRGRIRGWDTGELFF; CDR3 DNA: TGTGCCAGCAGCAAAAGGGGTCGAATCAGGGGTTGGGACACCGGGGAGCTGTTTTTT
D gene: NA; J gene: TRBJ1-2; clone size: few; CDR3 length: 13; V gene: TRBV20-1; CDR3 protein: CSASRRINYGYTF; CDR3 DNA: TGCAGTGCTAGCCGAAGGATAAACTATGGCTACACCTTC
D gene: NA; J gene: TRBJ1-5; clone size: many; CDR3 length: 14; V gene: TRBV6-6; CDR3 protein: CASTQAGGNQPQHF; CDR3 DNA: TGTGCCAGCACTCAGGCAGGAGGCAATCAGCCCCAGCATTTT
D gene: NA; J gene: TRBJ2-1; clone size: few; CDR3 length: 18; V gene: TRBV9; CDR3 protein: CASSAAYLSGGLSNEQFF; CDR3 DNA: TGTGCCAGCAGCGCCGCATACCTGTCAGGAGGGCTGAGCAATGAGCAGTTCTTC
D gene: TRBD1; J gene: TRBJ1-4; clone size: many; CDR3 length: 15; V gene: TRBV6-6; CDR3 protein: CAVGAGGPTNEKLFF; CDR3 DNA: TGTGCCGTCGGGGCAGGGGGCCCCACTAATGAAAAACTGTTTTTT